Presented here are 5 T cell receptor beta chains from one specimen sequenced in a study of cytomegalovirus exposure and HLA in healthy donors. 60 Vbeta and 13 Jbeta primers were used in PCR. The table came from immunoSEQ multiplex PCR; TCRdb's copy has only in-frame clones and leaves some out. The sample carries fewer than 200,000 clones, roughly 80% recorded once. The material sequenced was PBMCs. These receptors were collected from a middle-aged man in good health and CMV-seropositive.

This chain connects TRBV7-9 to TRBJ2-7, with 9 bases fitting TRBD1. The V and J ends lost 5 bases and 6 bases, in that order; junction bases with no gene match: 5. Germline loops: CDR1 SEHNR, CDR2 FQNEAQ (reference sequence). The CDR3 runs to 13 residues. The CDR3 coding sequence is TGTGCCAGCAGCCTTCGACAGGGGGGCGAGCAGTACTTC. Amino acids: CASSLRQGGEQYF.

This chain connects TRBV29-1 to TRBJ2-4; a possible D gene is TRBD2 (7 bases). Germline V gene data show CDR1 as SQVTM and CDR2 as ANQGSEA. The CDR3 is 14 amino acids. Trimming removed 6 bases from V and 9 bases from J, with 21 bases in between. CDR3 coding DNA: TGCAGCGTCCGAGGGGGGGGAGGTGATGGCATTCAGTACTTC. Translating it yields CSVRGGGGDGIQYF.

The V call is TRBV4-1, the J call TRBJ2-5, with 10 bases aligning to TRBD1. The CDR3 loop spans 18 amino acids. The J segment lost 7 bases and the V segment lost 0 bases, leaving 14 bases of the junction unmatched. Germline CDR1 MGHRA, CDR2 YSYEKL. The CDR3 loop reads CASSQEGVGDRGAGTQYF. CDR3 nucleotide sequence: TGCGCCAGCAGCCAAGAGGGGGTGGGGGACAGGGGAGCGGGGACCCAGTACTTC.

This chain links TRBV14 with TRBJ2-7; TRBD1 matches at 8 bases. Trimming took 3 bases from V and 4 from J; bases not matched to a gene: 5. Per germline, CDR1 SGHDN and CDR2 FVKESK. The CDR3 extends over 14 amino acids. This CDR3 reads CASSQEQGVYEQYF. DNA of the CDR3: TGTGCCAGCAGCCAGGAACAGGGGGTTTACGAGCAGTACTTC.

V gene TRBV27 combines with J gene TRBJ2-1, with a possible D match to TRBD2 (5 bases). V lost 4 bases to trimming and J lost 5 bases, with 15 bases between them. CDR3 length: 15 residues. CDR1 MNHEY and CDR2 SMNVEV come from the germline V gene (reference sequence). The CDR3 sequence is CASSSLGGYDNEQFF. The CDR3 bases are TGTGCCAGCAGTTCCCTCGGCGGGTATGACAATGAGCAGTTCTTC.